The 11 T cell receptor beta chains presented below share a single source sample, sequenced in a study of regulatory T cells in long-lasting Graves disease. HTBI primers from iRepertoire and Arm-PCR of CDR3 regions yielded the TCR beta libraries. TCRdb reprocessed the multiplex PCR reads with MiXCR, giving one entry per CDR3 protein. The data show a few hundred thousand distinct CDR3 sequences, with roughly 25% seen just once and 25% to 30% held by the top ten. The time point denotes: persistent/refractory GD, antithyroid drugs over 5 years with positive TRAb. PBMC-extracted RNA yielded the TCR library. The specimen comprised peripheral blood mononuclear cells (PBMCs), sampled when the disease was refractory, from a patient treated with antithyroid drugs. These receptors were collected from a woman in her thirties or forties with Graves disease.

The V gene is TRBV28, the J gene TRBJ1-2; D remains ambiguous. The CDR3 extends over 12 amino acids. V dropped 4 bases and J dropped 5 bases, with 8 bases sitting between them. The germline V gene has CDR1 MDHEN and CDR2 SYDVKM. This chain's CDR3 is CASSWRDYGYTF. The DNA of the CDR3 is TGTGCCAGCAGTTGGCGGGATTATGGCTACACCTTC.

Ten or more counts support this clonotype. The rearrangement uses TRBV2 and TRBJ1-2; TRBD1 is a possible D gene (5 bases). Germline V gene sequence: CDR1 SNHLY, CDR2 FYNNEI. The CDR3 is made up of 14 amino acids. The germline V and J ends were trimmed by 10 bases and 5 bases, with 20 bases remaining between them. The CDR3 DNA follows: TGTGCCAACTCCCGGGACCCCGCGGGATATGGCTACACCTTC. Protein product: CANSRDPAGYGYTF.

The chain uses TRBV7-8 and TRBJ2-7; tentative D call: TRBD1 (6 bases). Germline-derived CDR1 and CDR2 are SGHVS and FQNEAQ. V lost 3 bases and J lost 3, with 12 bases in between. The CDR3 runs 14 residues. The CDR3 is CASSFEGQVYEQYF. For the CDR3, the DNA is TGTGCCAGCAGCTTTGAGGGACAAGTCTACGAGCAGTACTTC.

Ten or more counts support this clonotype. The rearrangement joins TRBV27 to TRBJ2-7; D perhaps matches TRBD2 (5 bases). Germline lookup yields CDR1 MNHEY and CDR2 SMNVEV (reference sequence). The V end was cut by 7 bases, the J end by 0 bases, with 10 bases between. The CDR3 runs 13 residues. CDR3 DNA sequence: TGTGCCAGCATGAGGGTAAGCTCCTACGAGCAGTACTTC. It yields the protein CASMRVSSYEQYF.

This chain connects TRBV27 to TRBJ2-3, with 11 bases matching TRBD2. The CDR3 length is 16 residues. Germline V gene sequence: CDR1 MNHEY, CDR2 SMNVEV (reference sequence). V dropped 9 bases and J dropped 6; count of bases not matched to a gene: 14. The CDR3 bases are TGTGCCAGTAGGACTAGCGGGCCTTTTCCTTCCGATACGCAGTATTTT. Protein product: CASRTSGPFPSDTQYF.

The chain links TRBV5-1 to TRBJ2-7, with 8 bases matching TRBD2. CDR3 length: 14 amino acids. J gave up 3 bases and V 4 bases, and 6 bases lay outside the gene matches. Germline V CDR1 and CDR2: SGHRS, YFSETQ. This CDR3 is CASSLSSGFYEQYF. DNA of the CDR3: TGCGCCAGCAGCCTCTCTAGCGGGTTCTACGAGCAGTACTTC.

This clonotype showed up just a few times. The rearrangement links TRBV7-8 to TRBJ1-5, with a weak D call TRBD1 (5 bases). V was shortened by 0 bases and J by 3 bases, with 18 bases between the two germline ends. The CDR3 covers 18 residues. Germline V gives CDR1 SGHVS, CDR2 FQNEAQ. CDR3 DNA: TGTGCCAGCAGCTTAGCCCCCCCAGCTAGGGGAAACAATCAGCCCCAGCATTTT. Residues: CASSLAPPARGNNQPQHF.

Ten or more counts support this clonotype. The chain is built from TRBV28 and TRBJ2-2; D may be TRBD1 or TRBD2 (5 bases each). The CDR3 consists of 15 residues. The germline V gene has CDR1 MDHEN and CDR2 SYDVKM. V lost 7 bases, J lost 5 bases, and 17 bases lay in between. The CDR3 loop reads CASKLGVLKTGELFF. CDR3 bases: TGTGCCAGCAAACTAGGGGTCTTGAAAACCGGGGAGCTGTTTTTT. Variable domain in full (rest from reference TRBV28 and TRBJ2-2): DVKVTQSSRYLVKRTGEKVFLECVQDMDHENMFWYRQDPGLGLRLIYFSYDVKMKEKGDIPEGYSVSREKKERFSLILESASTNQTSMYLCASKLGVLKTGELFFGEGSRLTVL.

This clonotype was detected many times. The V and J genes are TRBV6-1 and TRBJ2-7, with D possibly matching TRBD1 (6 bases). V was trimmed by 6 bases and J by 6 bases, leaving 15 bases between them. CDR1 and CDR2 from the germline V gene are MNHNS and SASEGT. CDR3 length equals 13 residues. The CDR3 reads CASSSPGQREQYF. The DNA of the CDR3 is TGTGCCAGCAGCTCACCGGGACAACGCGAGCAGTACTTC.

V usage is TRBV28 and J usage is TRBJ2-3, with TRBD1 matching over 7 bases. J gave up 4 bases and V 3 bases, and 7 bases lay outside the gene matches. Germline V gives CDR1 MDHEN, CDR2 SYDVKM. The CDR3 is made up of 15 amino acids. CDR3 sequence reads: CASSFMRQGPDTQYF. Written as DNA, the CDR3 is TGTGCCAGCAGTTTCATGAGACAGGGACCAGATACGCAGTATTTT.

The chain carries TRBV2 and TRBJ2-6; possibly TRBD2 for D (7 bases). The CDR3 runs 16 residues. CDR1 is SNHLY, CDR2 FYNNEI, per germline. Trimming took 3 bases from V and 4 from J, leaving 13 bases between them. CDR3 loop: CASSDVGGAGANVLTF. The CDR3 DNA reads TGTGCCAGCAGTGATGTAGGGGGGGCCGGGGCCAACGTCCTGACTTTC.